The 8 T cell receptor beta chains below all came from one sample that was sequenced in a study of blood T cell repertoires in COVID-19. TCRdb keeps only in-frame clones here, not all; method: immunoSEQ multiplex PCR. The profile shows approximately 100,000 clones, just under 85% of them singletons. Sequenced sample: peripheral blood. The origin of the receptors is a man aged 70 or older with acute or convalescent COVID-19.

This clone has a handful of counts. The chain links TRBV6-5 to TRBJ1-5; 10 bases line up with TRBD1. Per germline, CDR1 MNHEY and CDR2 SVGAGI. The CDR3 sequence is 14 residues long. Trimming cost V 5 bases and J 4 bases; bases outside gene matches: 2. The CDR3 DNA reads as TGTGCCAGCAGTCGGGACAGGGGAAATCAGCCCCAGCATTTT. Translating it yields CASSRDRGNQPQHF.

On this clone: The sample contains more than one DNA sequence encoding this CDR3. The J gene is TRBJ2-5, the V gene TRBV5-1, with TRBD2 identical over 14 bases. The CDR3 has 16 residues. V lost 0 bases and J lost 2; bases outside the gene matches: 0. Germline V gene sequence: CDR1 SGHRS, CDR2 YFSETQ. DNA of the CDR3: TGCGCCAGCAGCTTGGGACTAGCGGGGGGGCAAGAGACCCAGTACTTC. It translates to CASSLGLAGGQETQYF.

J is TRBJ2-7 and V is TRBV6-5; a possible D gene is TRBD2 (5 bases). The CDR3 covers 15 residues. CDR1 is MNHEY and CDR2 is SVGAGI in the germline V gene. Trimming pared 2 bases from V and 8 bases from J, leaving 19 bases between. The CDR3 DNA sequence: TGTGCCAGCAGTTACCAATCGTCAACGGGGATAAAGCAGTACTTC. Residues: CASSYQSSTGIKQYF.

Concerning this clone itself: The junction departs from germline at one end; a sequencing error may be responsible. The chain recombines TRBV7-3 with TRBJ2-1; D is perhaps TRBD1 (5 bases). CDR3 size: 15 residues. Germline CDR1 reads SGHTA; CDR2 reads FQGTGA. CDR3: CANSLIRTSYNEQFF. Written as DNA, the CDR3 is TGTGCCAACAGCTTAATTCGGACATCCTACAATGAGCAGTTCTTC.

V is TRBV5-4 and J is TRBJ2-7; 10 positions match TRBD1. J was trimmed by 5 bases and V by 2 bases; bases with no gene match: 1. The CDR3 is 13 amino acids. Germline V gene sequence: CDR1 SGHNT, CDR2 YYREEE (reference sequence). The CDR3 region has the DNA TGTGCCAGCAGCTTTGGGACAGGGGACGAGCAGTACTTC. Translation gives CASSFGTGDEQYF.

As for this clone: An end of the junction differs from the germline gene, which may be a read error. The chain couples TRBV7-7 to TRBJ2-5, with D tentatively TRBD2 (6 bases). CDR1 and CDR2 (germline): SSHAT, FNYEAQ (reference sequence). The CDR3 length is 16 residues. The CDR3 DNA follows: TGTGCTAGCAGCTTAGGAGCGGAGGGGCCGTCAGAGACCCAGTACTTC. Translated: CASSLGAEGPSETQYF. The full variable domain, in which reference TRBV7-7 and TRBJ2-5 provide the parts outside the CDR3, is GAGVSQSPRYKVTKRGQDVTLRCDPISSHATLYWYQQALGQGPEFLTYFNYEAQPDKSGLPSDRFSAERPEGSISTLTIQRTEQRDSAMYRCASSLGAEGPSETQYFGPGTRLLVL.

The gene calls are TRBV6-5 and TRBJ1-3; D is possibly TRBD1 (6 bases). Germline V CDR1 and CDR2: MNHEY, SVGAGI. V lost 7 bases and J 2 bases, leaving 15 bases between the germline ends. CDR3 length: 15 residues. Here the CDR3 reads CASTPTGPTGNTIYF. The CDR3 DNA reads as TGTGCCAGCACTCCGACAGGTCCCACTGGAAACACCATATATTTT.

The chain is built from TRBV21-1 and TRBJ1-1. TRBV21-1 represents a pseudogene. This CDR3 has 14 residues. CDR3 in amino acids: CASSKRPGNTEAFF. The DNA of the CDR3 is TGTGCCAGCAGCAAACGCCCGGGGAACACTGAAGCTTTCTTT.